This T cell receptor beta chain is drawn from a study of blood T cell repertoires in COVID-19. As for the study in general: Acute and convalescent COVID-19 samples came from the United States, Italy and Spain.

TCRdb's copy holds only in-frame clones and misses some; the assay was immunoSEQ multiplex PCR. Among around 200,000 clones, 85% to 90% were seen once, and the ten largest hold about 0.95%. This clone was detected only once. Germline CDR1 and CDR2: MNHEY and SVGAGI. V was pared by 4 bases and J by 8 bases, with 23 bases between. The CDR3 has 16 residues. The receptor was derived from a woman aged 18-29 years who had recovered from COVID-19. Sample: peripheral blood. The V call is TRBV6-5, the J call TRBJ1-2; perhaps TRBD1 as D (5 bases). The CDR3 DNA sequence: TGTGCCAGCAGTTTAACTACGTTCGGTGGGGCTGGCGGCTACACCTTC. Amino acids: CASSLTTFGGAGGYTF.